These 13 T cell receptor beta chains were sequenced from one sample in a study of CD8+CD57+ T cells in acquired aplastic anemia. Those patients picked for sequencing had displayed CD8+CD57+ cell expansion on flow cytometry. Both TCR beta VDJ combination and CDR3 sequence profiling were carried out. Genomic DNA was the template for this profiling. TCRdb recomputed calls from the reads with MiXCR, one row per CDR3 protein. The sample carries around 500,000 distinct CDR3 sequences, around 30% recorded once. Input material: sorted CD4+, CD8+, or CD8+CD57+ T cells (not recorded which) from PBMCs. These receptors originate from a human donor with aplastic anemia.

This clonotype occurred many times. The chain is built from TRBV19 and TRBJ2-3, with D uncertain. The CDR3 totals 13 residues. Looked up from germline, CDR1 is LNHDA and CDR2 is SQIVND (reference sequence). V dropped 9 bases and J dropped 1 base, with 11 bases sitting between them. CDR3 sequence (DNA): TGTGCCAGCCGAAAGACGGGCACAGATACGCAGTATTTT. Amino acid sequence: CASRKTGTDTQYF.

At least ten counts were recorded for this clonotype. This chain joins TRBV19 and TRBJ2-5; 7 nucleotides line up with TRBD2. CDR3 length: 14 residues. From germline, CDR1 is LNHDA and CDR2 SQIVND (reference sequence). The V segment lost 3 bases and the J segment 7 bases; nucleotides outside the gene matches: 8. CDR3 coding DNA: TGTGCCAGTAGTATTTCCGGGGGGAGAGGGACCCAGTACTTC. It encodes CASSISGGRGTQYF.

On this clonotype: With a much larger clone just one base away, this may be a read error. The CDR3 sequence: CATRAGTASYNEQYF. Here the CDR3 DNA reads TGTGCCACCAGGGCCGGGACCGCATCCTACAATGAGCAGTACTTC. The genes are TRBV15 and TRBJ2-1; D may match TRBD1 or TRBD2 (5 bases each). The J call may be incorrect, as the DNA end agrees better with TRBJ2-7. Germline V gene sequence: CDR1 LNHNV, CDR2 YYDKDF (reference sequence). This CDR3 region has 15 residues.

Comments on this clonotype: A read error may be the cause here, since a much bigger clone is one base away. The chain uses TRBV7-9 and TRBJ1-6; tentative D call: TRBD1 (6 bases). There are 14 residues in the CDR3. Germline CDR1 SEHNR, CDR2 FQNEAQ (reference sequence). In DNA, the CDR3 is TGTGCCGGCAGCCTAGGACAGTTAAATTCACCCCTCCACTTT. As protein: CAGSLGQLNSPLHF.

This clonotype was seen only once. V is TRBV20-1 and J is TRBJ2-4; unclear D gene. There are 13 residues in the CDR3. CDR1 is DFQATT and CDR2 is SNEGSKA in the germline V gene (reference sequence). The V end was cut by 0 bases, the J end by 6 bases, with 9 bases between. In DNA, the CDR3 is TGCAGTGCTAGAGAGGTCGGCGGAAACATTCAGTACTTC. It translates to CSAREVGGNIQYF.

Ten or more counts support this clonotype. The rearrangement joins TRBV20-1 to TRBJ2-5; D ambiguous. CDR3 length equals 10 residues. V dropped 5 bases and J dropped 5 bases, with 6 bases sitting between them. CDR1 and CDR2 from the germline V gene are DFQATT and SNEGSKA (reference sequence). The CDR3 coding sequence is TGCAGTGCTCAAGGGGAGACCCAGTACTTC. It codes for CSAQGETQYF.

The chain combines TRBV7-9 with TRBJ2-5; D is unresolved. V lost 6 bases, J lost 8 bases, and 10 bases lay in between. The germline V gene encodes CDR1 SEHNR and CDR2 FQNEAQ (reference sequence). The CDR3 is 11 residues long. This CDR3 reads CASRVAPTQYF. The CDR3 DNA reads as TGTGCCAGCAGAGTGGCCCCTACCCAGTACTTC. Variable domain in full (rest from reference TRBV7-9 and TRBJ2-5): DTGVSQNPRHKITKRGQNVTFRCDPISEHNRLYWYRQTLGQGPEFLTYFQNEAQLEKSRLLSDRFSAERPKGSFSTLEIQRTEQGDSAMYLCASRVAPTQYFGPGTRLLVL.

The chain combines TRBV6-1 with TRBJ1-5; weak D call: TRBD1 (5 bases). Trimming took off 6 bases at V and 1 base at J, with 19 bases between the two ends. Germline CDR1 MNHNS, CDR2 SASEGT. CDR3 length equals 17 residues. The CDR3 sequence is CASRPKRTGASNQPQHF. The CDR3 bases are TGTGCCAGCAGGCCCAAGAGAACAGGCGCCAGCAATCAGCCCCAGCATTTT.

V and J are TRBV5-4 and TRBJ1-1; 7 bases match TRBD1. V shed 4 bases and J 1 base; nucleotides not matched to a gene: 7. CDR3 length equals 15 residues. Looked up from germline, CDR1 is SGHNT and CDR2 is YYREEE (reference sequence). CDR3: CASSTQGGGNTEAFF. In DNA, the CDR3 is TGTGCCAGCAGCACGCAGGGGGGAGGGAACACTGAAGCTTTCTTT.

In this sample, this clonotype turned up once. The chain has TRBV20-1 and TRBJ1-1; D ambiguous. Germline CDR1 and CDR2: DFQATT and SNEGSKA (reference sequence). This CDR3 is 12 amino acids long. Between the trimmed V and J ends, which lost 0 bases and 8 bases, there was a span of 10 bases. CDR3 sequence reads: CSARDTGGEAFF. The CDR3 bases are TGCAGTGCTAGAGATACCGGCGGCGAAGCTTTCTTT.

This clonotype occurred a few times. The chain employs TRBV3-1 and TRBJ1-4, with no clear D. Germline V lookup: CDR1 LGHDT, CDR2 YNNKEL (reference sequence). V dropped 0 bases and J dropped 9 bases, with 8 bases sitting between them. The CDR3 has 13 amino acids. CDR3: CASSQDALQKLFF. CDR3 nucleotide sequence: TGTGCCAGCAGCCAAGACGCCTTGCAAAAACTGTTTTTT.

CDR3: CASSVAGGRSDTQYF. For the CDR3, the DNA is TGTGCCAGCAGCGTAGCGGGGGGGCGATCAGATACGCAGTATTTT. The V gene is TRBV6-1, the J gene TRBJ2-3; 11 bases fit TRBD2. From germline, CDR1 is MNHNS and CDR2 SASEGT. V was pared by 6 bases and J by 4 bases, with 6 bases of the junction left unmatched. The CDR3 runs 15 residues.

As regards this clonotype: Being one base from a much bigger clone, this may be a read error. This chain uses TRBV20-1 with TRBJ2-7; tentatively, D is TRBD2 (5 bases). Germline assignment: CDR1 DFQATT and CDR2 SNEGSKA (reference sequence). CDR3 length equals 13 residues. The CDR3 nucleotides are TGCGGTGCTAGAGTGTTACTAGTCTACGAGCAGTACTTC. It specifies CGARVLLVYEQYF.